This T cell receptor (beta chain) appears in the sequencing data of a study of blood T cells in healthy people across ages. Study background: Roughly one uniquely barcoded beta molecule per two T cells was captured. Study-wide findings and caveats: Greater diversity and more naive CD4+ cells were seen in long-lived donors than in aged donors.

PBMCs numbering at least 6 million were isolated per sample. Using a J-beta primer mix together with a sample-barcoded 5' primer, a second PCR was run for roughly 6 to 12 cycles. All samples gave at least 3 million CDR3-containing paired-end reads. TCRdb ran MiXCR on the 5' RACE reads and lists one entry per CDR3 protein. The sample shows hundreds of thousands of distinct CDR3 sequences, approximately 29% of them seen only once. This clonotype occurred many times. Its antigen is not known. This sequence originates from an elderly woman in good health. Sample: blood.

The CDR3 sequence is CASRWDRDHEQFF. CDR3 nucleotide sequence: TGTGCCAGCAGATGGGACAGGGACCATGAGCAGTTCTTC. The chain is built from TRBV13 and TRBJ2-1; 9 nucleotides line up with TRBD1. The CDR3 contains 13 residues. After removal of 6 bases from V and 8 bases from J, the junction contained 5 bases not matched to a gene. Per the germline V gene, CDR1 is PRHDT and CDR2 is FYEKMQ (reference sequence). The whole variable domain, filled in from reference TRBV13 and TRBJ2-1, reads AAGVIQSPRHLIKEKRETATLKCYPIPRHDTVYWYQQGPGQDPQFLISFYEKMQSDKGSIPDRFSAQQFSDYHSELNMSSLELGDSALYFCASRWDRDHEQFFGPGTRLTVL.